This TCR beta chain was observed in a study of blood T cell repertoires in COVID-19. Study context: Material from acute and convalescent COVID-19 was sourced from the United States, Italy and Spain.

This CDR3 region has 13 residues. The V gene lost 6 bases and the J gene lost 11 bases, with 19 bases spanning the gap. The germline V gene has CDR1 LNHDA and CDR2 SQIVND (reference sequence). Assay: immunoSEQ multiplex PCR; the TCRdb copy retains only in-frame clones and omits some. The table has about 360,000 clones, around 84% seen once. This TCR was sampled from a human donor with acute or convalescent COVID-19. The donor label of this sample is uncertain. V gene TRBV19 combines with J gene TRBJ1-1; possibly TRBD1 for D (5 bases). Source material: peripheral blood. The CDR3 loop is CASRSQARAEAFF. The CDR3 nucleotides read TGTGCCAGTAGATCCCAGGCCAGGGCAGAGGCTTTCTTT.